Presented here are 28 T cell receptor beta chains from one specimen sequenced in a study of control samples from healthy donors and cancer patients. The method was immunoSEQ multiplex PCR; TCRdb's version includes in-frame clones alone and lacks a portion of them. The sample yields roughly 80,000 clones, roughly 84% seen once. The sequencing input was blood. These receptors were collected from a woman between 45 and 60 years old in good health.

The V call is TRBV25-1, the J call TRBJ1-6; D gene uncertain. V lost 1 base and J 0 bases, leaving 7 bases between the germline ends. CDR3 length equals 16 residues. Germline CDR1 MGHDK, CDR2 SYGVNS. The CDR3 nucleotides read TGTGCCAGCAGTGAATTCGGGAACTCCTATAATTCACCCCTCCACTTT. This sequence encodes CASSEFGNSYNSPLHF.

This chain uses TRBV5-5 with TRBJ2-6; 7 positions match TRBD1. The CDR3 extends over 15 amino acids. V shed 3 bases and J 3 bases; nucleotides not matched to a gene: 3. The germline V gene has CDR1 SGHKS and CDR2 YYEKEE (reference sequence). CDR3 in DNA: TGTGCCAGCAGCTGGACAGGCAATGGGGCCAACGTCCTGACTTTC. This encodes CASSWTGNGANVLTF.

The chain is built from TRBV5-6 and TRBJ1-1, with D hard to call. The V and J ends lost 3 bases and 0 bases respectively, with 9 bases between them. Germline CDR1 and CDR2: SGHDT and YYEEEE. The CDR3 covers 14 residues. The CDR3 sequence is CASSYISVNTEAFF. CDR3 DNA sequence: TGTGCCAGCAGCTACATTTCAGTGAACACTGAAGCTTTCTTT.

V is TRBV5-1 and J is TRBJ2-7, with D hard to call. This CDR3 contains 14 residues. Germline V gives CDR1 SGHRS, CDR2 YFSETQ. Trimming took off 4 bases at V and 0 bases at J, with 11 bases between the two ends. CDR3 loop: CASSLGTVSYEQYF. CDR3 in DNA: TGCGCCAGCAGCCTGGGAACCGTCTCCTACGAGCAGTACTTC. The complete variable domain, with remaining parts taken from reference TRBV5-1 and TRBJ2-7, reads KAGVTQTPRYLIKTRGQQVTLSCSPISGHRSVSWYQQTPGQGLQFLFEYFSETQRNKGNFPGRFSGRQFSNSRSEMNVSTLELGDSALYLCASSLGTVSYEQYFGPGTRLTVT.

The CDR3 bases are TGTGCCAGTAGTATTACGACAGGGCCCTCCGATGAGCAGTTCTTC. Its protein product is CASSITTGPSDEQFF. This rearrangement joins TRBV19 to TRBJ2-1; TRBD1 aligns across 7 bases. This CDR3 has 15 residues. CDR1 is LNHDA and CDR2 is SQIVND in the germline V gene (reference sequence). Trimming removed 3 bases from V and 8 bases from J; junction bases left unmatched: 10.

This chain uses TRBV10-3 with TRBJ1-6; TRBD1 matches 8 bases. CDR3 length: 13 residues. The V segment lost 6 bases and the J segment 7 bases; nucleotides outside the gene matches: 2. Germline V gene sequence: CDR1 ENHRY, CDR2 SYGVKD. CDR3 coding DNA: TGTGCCATCAGACGGGACAGGAATTCACCCCTCCACTTT. Its translation is CAIRRDRNSPLHF.

This clone appeared a single time. V and J are TRBV4-1 and TRBJ2-7; TRBD2 is a possible D gene (5 bases). The CDR3 is made up of 16 amino acids. Germline loops: CDR1 MGHRA, CDR2 YSYEKL. The V gene lost 0 bases and the J gene lost 3 bases, with 15 bases spanning the gap. Here the CDR3 reads CASSQEKDPGIYEQYF. The CDR3 DNA is TGCGCCAGCAGCCAAGAGAAGGATCCGGGAATCTACGAGCAGTACTTC.

J is TRBJ1-4 and V is TRBV7-2; the D is unclear. V shed 5 bases and J shed 10 bases, with 11 bases lying between them. Per germline, CDR1 SGHTA and CDR2 FQGNSA. This CDR3 spans 12 amino acids. The CDR3 spells CASSRDFRKLFF. The CDR3 nucleotides read TGTGCCAGCAGCCGAGACTTCCGAAAACTGTTTTTT.

The chain is built from TRBV3-1 (or the pseudogene TRBV3-2) and TRBJ2-3; a weak D match, TRBD1 (6 bases). Looked up from germline, CDR1 is LGHDT and CDR2 is YNNKEL (reference sequence). The germline V and J ends were trimmed by 4 bases and 0 bases, with 11 bases remaining between them. The CDR3 is made up of 15 amino acids. The CDR3 reads CASSPGEMSTDTQYF. CDR3 bases: TGTGCCAGCAGCCCAGGGGAGATGAGCACAGATACGCAGTATTTT.

The DNA for the CDR3 is TGTGCCAGCAGCTGGGCGGACAGGCCGCTCTATGGCTACACCTTC. It codes for CASSWADRPLYGYTF. The chain links TRBV7-9 to TRBJ1-2, with 7 positions matching TRBD1. Trimming at V came to 4 bases and at J to 4 bases, leaving 9 bases not matched to a gene. Germline CDR1 SEHNR, CDR2 FQNEAQ (reference sequence). The CDR3 runs 15 residues.

The CDR3, as DNA: TGTGCCAACAAGGGACCTACCTACGAGCAGTACTTC. This codes for CANKGPTYEQYF. The chain recombines TRBV9 with TRBJ2-7; either TRBD1 or TRBD2 may fit D (5 bases each). The V gene lost 9 bases and the J gene lost 2 bases, with 12 bases spanning the gap. The CDR3 spans 12 residues. Germline V CDR1 and CDR2: SGDLS, YYNGEE.

V and J are TRBV5-1 and TRBJ2-3; 11 bases are shared with TRBD2. Per germline, CDR1 SGHRS and CDR2 YFSETQ. V was pared by 4 bases and J by 5 bases, with 9 bases of the junction left unmatched. CDR3 length equals 16 residues. CDR3 amino acids: CASSEPGLAVVDTQYF. The CDR3 nucleotides are TGCGCCAGCAGCGAACCGGGACTAGCGGTAGTAGATACGCAGTATTTT.

The chain combines TRBV20-1 with TRBJ1-2, with D unclear. The CDR3 is 10 amino acids. Trimming stripped 5 bases from V and 5 bases from J, with 6 bases between. Germline loops: CDR1 DFQATT, CDR2 SNEGSKA (reference sequence). This CDR3 is CSASDYGYTF. CDR3 coding DNA: TGCAGTGCTTCCGATTATGGCTACACCTTC.

Concerning this clone itself: It is unclear where the CDR3 begins or ends on the DNA, so no DNA is shown, and the CDR3 is as TCRdb lists it. V usage is TRBV27 and J usage is TRBJ1-4. Germline CDR1 is MNHEY and CDR2 is SMNVEV (reference sequence). The CDR3 numbers 16 amino acids, ends counted. CDR3 region: CASSLYFGGAGEKLFF.

This clone has a single count. In DNA form, the CDR3 reads TGTGCCAGCAGGGGAAATGGGGGCTACGAGCAGTACTTC. It is translated as CASRGNGGYEQYF. The chain is built from TRBV3-1 (or the pseudogene TRBV3-2) and TRBJ2-7, with D perhaps TRBD1 or TRBD2 (5 bases each). The CDR3 runs 13 residues. The ends were cut back, 6 bases at V and 3 bases at J, with 12 bases in the middle. Germline values: CDR1 LGHDT, CDR2 YNNKEL (reference sequence).

The chain links TRBV10-3 to TRBJ1-2; 9 positions match TRBD1. Germline V gene sequence: CDR1 ENHRY, CDR2 SYGVKD. The CDR3 extends over 16 amino acids. Unmatched junction bases numbered 13, after V lost 3 bases and J lost 8 bases. As DNA, the CDR3 is TGTGCCATCAGTGAAAATCTCGGGACAGGGTCCGAGGGCTACACCTTC. Amino acid sequence: CAISENLGTGSEGYTF.

The chain employs TRBV5-1 and TRBJ1-3, with 9 bases aligning to TRBD1. Trimming at V came to 4 bases and at J to 0 bases, leaving 8 bases not matched to a gene. CDR1 and CDR2 (germline): SGHRS, YFSETQ. This CDR3 has 17 amino acids. The CDR3, as DNA: TGCGCCAGCAGCGCAGACAGGGGGTTAAGCTCTGGAAACACCATATATTTT. Translating it yields CASSADRGLSSGNTIYF.

The chain recombines TRBV6-5 with TRBJ2-1, with 8 bases fitting TRBD1. The CDR3 is made up of 13 amino acids. Germline V gives CDR1 MNHEY, CDR2 SVGAGI. V lost 10 bases to trimming and J lost 6 bases; unmatched junction nucleotides: 8. CDR3 region: CANDPRGRNEQFF. The CDR3 DNA reads as TGTGCCAACGACCCCAGGGGGCGCAATGAGCAGTTCTTC.

This chain uses TRBV7-2 with TRBJ2-7, with 8 positions matching TRBD2. Unmatched junction bases numbered 13, after V lost 6 bases and J lost 0 bases. Germline values: CDR1 SGHTA, CDR2 FQGNSA. The CDR3 covers 17 residues. CDR3 sequence: CASRPTPGGGSSYEQYF. CDR3 bases: TGTGCCAGCAGACCTACTCCAGGCGGGGGGAGCTCCTACGAGCAGTACTTC.

The gene calls are TRBV5-6 and TRBJ2-4, with D perhaps given as TRBD1 or TRBD2 (6 bases each). Germline CDR1 SGHDT, CDR2 YYEEEE. V was trimmed by 3 bases and J by 0 bases, leaving 16 bases between them. The CDR3 has 17 amino acids. CDR3 in amino acids: CASSWVGGRIAKNIQYF. The CDR3 nucleotides read TGTGCCAGCAGCTGGGTAGGGGGGCGAATAGCCAAAAACATTCAGTACTTC.

Here the CDR3 reads CASSSSRAGEKLFF. The CDR3 bases are TGTGCCAGCAGCTCTTCCAGGGCAGGTGAAAAACTGTTTTTT. The chain is built from TRBV11-2 and TRBJ1-4; D may be TRBD1 (5 bases). Trimming shortened V by 4 bases and J by 7 bases, and 13 bases separated the two germline ends. This CDR3 spans 14 amino acids. The germline V gene encodes CDR1 SGHAT and CDR2 FQNNGV. The variable domain in full, with the rest retrieved from reference TRBV11-2 and TRBJ1-4, is EAGVAQSPRYKIIEKRQSVAFWCNPISGHATLYWYQQILGQGPKLLIQFQNNGVVDDSQLPKDRFSAERLKGVDSTLKIQPAKLEDSAVYLCASSSSRAGEKLFFGSGTQLSVL.

The chain combines TRBV24-1 with TRBJ1-4; the D gene is possibly TRBD1 (5 bases). This CDR3 is built from 12 residues. V was cut by 3 bases and J by 15 bases, with 13 bases left in between. CDR1 is KGHDR, CDR2 SFDVKD, per germline. This chain's CDR3 is CATSDEGVSMFF. The CDR3, as DNA: TGTGCCACCAGTGATGAAGGGGTCTCAATGTTTTTT.

The genes are TRBV5-5 and TRBJ1-1; a weak D match, TRBD1 (6 bases). Germline-derived CDR1 and CDR2 are SGHKS and YYEKEE (reference sequence). V lost 4 bases to trimming and J lost 3 bases, with 13 bases between them. The CDR3 consists of 14 residues. The CDR3 DNA follows: TGTGCCAGCAGCCTTACAGGGTTGGACACTGAAGCTTTCTTT. Amino acids: CASSLTGLDTEAFF.

CDR3 loop: CASSLSLMQGGIHNEQFF. CDR3 sequence (DNA): TGCGCCAGCAGCTTGTCTCTAATGCAGGGCGGAATTCACAATGAGCAGTTCTTC. The rearrangement links TRBV5-1 to TRBJ2-1; a possible D gene is TRBD1 (5 bases). There are 18 residues in the CDR3. Germline V gene sequence: CDR1 SGHRS, CDR2 YFSETQ. V lost 1 base and J 5 bases, leaving 22 bases between the germline ends.

This clone was detected a few times. The rearrangement joins TRBV19 to TRBJ2-2; D is unresolved. Germline V gene lookup returns CDR1 LNHDA and CDR2 SQIVND (reference sequence). The CDR3 runs 14 residues. Trimming removed 6 bases at V and 7 bases at J, with 15 bases between. For the CDR3, the DNA is TGTGCCAGTAGGGCAACTGATAACCTCGGGGAGCTGTTTTTT. Translating it yields CASRATDNLGELFF.

This clone turned up a few times. Mismatch with germline at one junction end may stem from a read error. The chain links TRBV18 to TRBJ1-1; D is undetermined. There are 12 residues in the CDR3. In germline, CDR1 is KGHSH, CDR2 LQKENI. The CDR3 reads CANSPMNTEAFF. The CDR3 DNA follows: TGTGCCAACTCACCTATGAACACTGAAGCTTTCTTT.

This clone has a single count. The rearrangement links TRBV29-1 to TRBJ1-1; weak D call: TRBD1 (6 bases). The V gene lost 7 bases and the J gene lost 3 bases, with 9 bases spanning the gap. The CDR3 extends over 11 amino acids. Germline lookup yields CDR1 SQVTM and CDR2 ANQGSEA. The CDR3 DNA reads TGCAGCGCCAGGGGTTACACTGAAGCTTTCTTT. Its translation is CSARGYTEAFF.

This sequence joins TRBV10-3 and TRBJ2-1, with TRBD1 identical over 7 bases. Germline V gene lookup returns CDR1 ENHRY and CDR2 SYGVKD. Trimming took 6 bases from V and 1 from J; bases not matched to a gene: 9. The CDR3 is made up of 16 amino acids. The CDR3 nucleotides read TGTGCCATCAGCAGGGACAGTTCAGGATCCTACAATGAGCAGTTCTTC. This encodes CAISRDSSGSYNEQFF.